This TCR beta chain derives from a study of blood T cell repertoires in COVID-19. Germline trimming cut 4 bases from V and 1 base from J; bases unmatched to any gene: 4. This CDR3 region has 14 residues. Per germline, CDR1 SGHNT and CDR2 YYREEE (reference sequence). Methods used by the authors: Amplification with reference gene primers provided the estimates of nucleated cell counts. Sequenced by immunoSEQ multiplex PCR; TCRdb stores in-frame clones only, minus some. V and J calls and clone size are those listed in that table; D and trimming were worked out from the DNA. The sample gives 210,000 or so clones, 80% of which show up once; nearly 7.5% is in the top ten. This clone was detected only a few times. The study assigned cohorts using participant-reported clinical history.

This receptor was taken from a woman aged 40 to 50 with acute COVID-19. Sequencing was performed on PBMCs or T cells enriched from blood (not recorded which). V gene TRBV5-4 combines with J gene TRBJ2-5; 7 positions agree with TRBD1. The CDR3 nucleotides are TGTGCCAGCAGCATACAGGGGCCCCAAGAGACCCAGTACTTC. Amino acid sequence: CASSIQGPQETQYF.